This T cell receptor beta chain stems from a study of control samples from healthy donors and cancer patients. CDR3 length equals 15 residues. The ends were cut back, 6 bases at V and 1 base at J, with 13 bases in the middle. Germline V gene sequence: CDR1 LNHDA, CDR2 SQIVND (reference sequence). The data were produced by immunoSEQ multiplex PCR, yet TCRdb's version contains in-frame clones alone and is incomplete. This sample has tens of thousands of clones, with around 87% found just once. The sequence was obtained from a middle-aged woman with lung cancer. Sequenced: PBMCs. The genes are TRBV19 and TRBJ1-5; D not resolved. The CDR3 protein is CASSLSVRSNQPQHF. CDR3 bases: TGTGCCAGTAGCCTATCGGTGCGAAGCAATCAGCCCCAGCATTTT.